The source of this T cell receptor beta chain is a study of molecular identifiers for immune sequencing clone quantification. Across the whole study: Naive CD8 cell RNA, from about 20,000 or 100,000 cells, was split five ways in replicates, with four sequenced.

General study findings and limits: Clone sizes could be underestimated for highly expanded clones when identical TCR molecules share a barcode.

Methods described previously were used for bulk TCR libraries, and listed TCR primers were applied. TCRdb redid the calling of the PCR reads with MiXCR, one entry per CDR3 protein. The sample shows under 350,000 distinct CDR3 sequences, 24% of them seen only once. Note on this clonotype: The target antigen is unknown.

The germline V gene encodes CDR1 SQVTM and CDR2 ANQGSEA. The V gene lost 3 bases and the J gene lost 6 bases, with 15 bases spanning the gap. The CDR3 runs to 14 residues. When naive CD8 T cells were sorted, they were gated as CD8+CD4-CCR7+CD45RA+. The sequencing sample was made of naive CD8+ T cells from blood, with Jurkat cell RNA spiked in. Described subset: FACS-sorted CD8+CD4-CCR7+CD45RA+ naive T cells. V and J are TRBV29-1 and TRBJ2-1; the D gene could be TRBD1 or TRBD2 (6 bases each). The sequence was obtained from a human donor in good health. Some libraries in this study had Jurkat cell RNA spiked in. The CDR3, as DNA: TGCAGCGTTGATGGGGGGCAGGGGTGCAATGAGCAGTTCTTC. Protein sequence: CSVDGGQGCNEQFF.